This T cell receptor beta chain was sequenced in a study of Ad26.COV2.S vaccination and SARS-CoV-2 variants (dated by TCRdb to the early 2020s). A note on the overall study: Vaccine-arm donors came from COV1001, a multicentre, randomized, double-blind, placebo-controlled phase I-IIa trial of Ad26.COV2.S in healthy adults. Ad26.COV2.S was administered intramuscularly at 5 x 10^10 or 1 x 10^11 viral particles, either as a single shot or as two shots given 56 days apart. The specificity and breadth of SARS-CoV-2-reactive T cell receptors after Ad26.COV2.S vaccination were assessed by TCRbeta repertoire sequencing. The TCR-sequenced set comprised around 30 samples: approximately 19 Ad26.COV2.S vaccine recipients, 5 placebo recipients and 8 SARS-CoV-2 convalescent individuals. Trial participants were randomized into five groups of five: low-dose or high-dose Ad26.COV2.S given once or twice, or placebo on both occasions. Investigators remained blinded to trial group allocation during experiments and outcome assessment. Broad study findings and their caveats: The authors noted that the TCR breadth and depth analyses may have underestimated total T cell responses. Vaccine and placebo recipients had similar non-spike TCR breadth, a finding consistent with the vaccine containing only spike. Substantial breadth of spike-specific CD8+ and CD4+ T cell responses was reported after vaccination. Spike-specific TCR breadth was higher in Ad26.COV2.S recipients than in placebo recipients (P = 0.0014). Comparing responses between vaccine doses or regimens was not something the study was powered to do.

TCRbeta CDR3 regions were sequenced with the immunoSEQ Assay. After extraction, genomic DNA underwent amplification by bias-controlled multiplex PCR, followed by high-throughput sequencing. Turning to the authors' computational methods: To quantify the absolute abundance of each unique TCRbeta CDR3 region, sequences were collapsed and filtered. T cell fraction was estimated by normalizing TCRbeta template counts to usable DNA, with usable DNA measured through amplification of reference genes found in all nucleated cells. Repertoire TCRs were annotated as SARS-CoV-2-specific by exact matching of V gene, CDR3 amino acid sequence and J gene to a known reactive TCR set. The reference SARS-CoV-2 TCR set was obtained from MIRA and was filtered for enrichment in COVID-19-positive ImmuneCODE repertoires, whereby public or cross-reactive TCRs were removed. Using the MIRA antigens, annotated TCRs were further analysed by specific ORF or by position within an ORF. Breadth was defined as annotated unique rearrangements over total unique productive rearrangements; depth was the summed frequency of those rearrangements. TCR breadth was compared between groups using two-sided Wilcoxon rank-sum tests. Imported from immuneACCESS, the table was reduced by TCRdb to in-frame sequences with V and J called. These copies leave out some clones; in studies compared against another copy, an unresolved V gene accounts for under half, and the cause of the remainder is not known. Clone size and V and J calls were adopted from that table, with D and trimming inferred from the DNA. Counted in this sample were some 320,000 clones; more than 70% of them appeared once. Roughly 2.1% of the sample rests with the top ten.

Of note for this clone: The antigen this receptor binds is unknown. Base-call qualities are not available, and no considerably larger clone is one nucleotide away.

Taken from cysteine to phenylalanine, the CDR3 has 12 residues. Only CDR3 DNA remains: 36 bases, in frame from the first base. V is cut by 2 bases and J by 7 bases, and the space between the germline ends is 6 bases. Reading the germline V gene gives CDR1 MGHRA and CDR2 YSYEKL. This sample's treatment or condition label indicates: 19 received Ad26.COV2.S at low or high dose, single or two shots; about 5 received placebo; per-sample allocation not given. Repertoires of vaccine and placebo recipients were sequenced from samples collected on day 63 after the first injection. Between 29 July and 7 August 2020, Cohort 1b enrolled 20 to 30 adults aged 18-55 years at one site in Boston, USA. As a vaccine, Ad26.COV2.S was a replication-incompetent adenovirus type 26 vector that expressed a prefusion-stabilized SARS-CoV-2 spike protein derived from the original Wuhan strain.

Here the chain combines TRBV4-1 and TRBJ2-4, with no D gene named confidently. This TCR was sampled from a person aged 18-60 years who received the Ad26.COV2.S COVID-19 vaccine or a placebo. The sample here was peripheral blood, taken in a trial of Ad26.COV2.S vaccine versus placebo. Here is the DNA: TGCGCCAGCAGCCAAACAAGCAACATTCAGTACTTC. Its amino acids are CASSQTSNIQYF.